These T cell receptor beta chains were read from a single sample in a study of T-cell memory formation after mild COVID-19. In TCRdb, the 5' RACE reads were re-called with MiXCR into one record per CDR3 protein. The sample lists approximately 260,000 distinct CDR3 sequences; roughly 17% were seen once. Material: PBMCs or a T cell subset sorted from them (not recorded which). All receptors derive from a man aged 18 to 29 who had mild COVID-19 (a few samples of this study predate the infection). Cell type and time point are not known. CDR3s include the opening cysteine and the closing phenylalanine or tryptophan. The D gene is left open where the match is weak. Only part of the rows carry a size: once, few, many, or a class if the clone is expanded.

NA	TRBV7-2	TRBD2	TRBJ2-1	TGTGCCAGCAGCTTAGTAGGCAGCGGGGCCATCAATGAGCAGTTCTTC	CASSLVGSGAINEQFF
NA	TRBV7-9	NA	TRBJ1-1	TGTGCCAGCAGCGCGCCTCTAGGTCACACTGAAGCTTTCTTT	CASSAPLGHTEAFF
NA	TRBV27	NA	TRBJ2-5	TGTGCCAGCAGTTTATGGGGCGGGGCCGAGCAAGAGACCCAGTACTTC	CASSLWGGAEQETQYF
NA	TRBV6-5	NA	TRBJ2-1	TGTGCCAGCAGTTACTCCCCGGGTAACAATGAGCAGTTCTTC	CASSYSPGNNEQFF
NA	TRBV9	TRBD1	TRBJ2-7	TGTGCCAGCAGCGTGGGACAGGGATCCCGCGAGCAGTACTTC	CASSVGQGSREQYF
few	TRBV12-5	NA	TRBJ2-5	TGTGCTAGTGGTTATCAAACAGGGCCCCAAGAGACCCAGTACTTC	CASGYQTGPQETQYF
few	TRBV6-5	NA	TRBJ2-5	TGTGCCAGCAGTTACTCCATCGCAAGTCCTGCCCAGGAGACCCAGTACTTC	CASSYSIASPAQETQYF
NA	TRBV5-5	NA	TRBJ1-1	TGTGCCAGCAGGGCAGGGTATGGGGACACTGAAGCTTTCTTT	CASRAGYGDTEAFF
few	TRBV29-1	NA	TRBJ2-1	TGCAGCGTTGTTTCCTGGGAGCAGTTCTTC	CSVVSWEQFF
NA	TRBV4-1	TRBD2	TRBJ2-3	TGCGCCAGCAGCCGCATCTCGGGGGGGCCGCCAGATACGCAGTATTTT	CASSRISGGPPDTQYF
few	TRBV4-2	TRBD1	TRBJ2-1	TGTGCCAGCAGCCAAGGCGCAGGGGGTTCGGGGAATGAGCAGTTCTTC	CASSQGAGGSGNEQFF
few	TRBV4-3	TRBD2	TRBJ2-2	TGCGCCAGCAGCCAAGGAGTAGCGGGGGGGCCAGCCGGGGAGCTGTTTTTT	CASSQGVAGGPAGELFF
NA	TRBV5-6	NA	TRBJ2-3	TGTGCCAGCAGCTTGCTTCCAGACCCCACAGATACGCAGTATTTT	CASSLLPDPTDTQYF
NA	TRBV12-5	NA	TRBJ1-6	TGTGCTAGTGGTTTGGTACTTGGGACTCAGGACGTCCCCCTCCACTTT	CASGLVLGTQDVPLHF
NA	TRBV9	TRBD1	TRBJ2-2	TGTGCCAGCAGCGCCAGGGGGCAGGTCGGGGAGCTGTTTTTT	CASSARGQVGELFF
few	TRBV5-6	NA	TRBJ2-1	TGTGCCAGCAGCGACCCGGCAGGGGGGTTACATGAGCAGTTCTTC	CASSDPAGGLHEQFF
NA	TRBV6-2/TRBV6-3	NA	TRBJ2-5	TGTGCCAGCAGTCGCTTGGCCGAGACCCAGTACTTC	CASSRLAETQYF
NA	TRBV28	TRBD2	TRBJ2-3	TGTGCCAGCAGATCAGGCACTAGCGGGCCAGATACGCAGTATTTT	CASRSGTSGPDTQYF
few	TRBV2	NA	TRBJ1-1	TGTGCCAGTCGGTGGGCGGGTAACACTGAAGCTTTCTTT	CASRWAGNTEAFF
few	TRBV7-2	NA	TRBJ2-2	TGTGCCAGCAGCTCAGGGAGGTGGACCGGGGAGCTGTTTTTT	CASSSGRWTGELFF
many	TRBV5-1	NA	TRBJ2-2	TGCGCCAGCAGCTTGGGGACAGTCAACACCGGGGAGCTGTTTTTT	CASSLGTVNTGELFF
few	TRBV29-1	TRBD1	TRBJ1-2	TGCAGCGTCCGGGAACAGGGGGCTGACTACACCTTC	CSVREQGADYTF
NA	TRBV12-3/TRBV12-4	NA	TRBJ1-1	TGTGCCAGCAGTTTACTGGGCCGGGCTGAAGCTTTCTTT	CASSLLGRAEAFF
few	TRBV29-1	NA	TRBJ2-3	TGCAGCGTTCTTCGCCCTTTGGCCAATACGCAGTATTTT	CSVLRPLANTQYF
few	TRBV7-9	TRBD2	TRBJ2-1	TGTGCCAGCAGCTTAGGCGGGGGGGCCGCCTACAATGAGCAGTTCTTC	CASSLGGGAAYNEQFF
many	TRBV5-1	NA	TRBJ2-1	TGCGCCAGCAGCCAAACGAGCGCAGGGGGGTCCGATGAGCAGTTCTTC	CASSQTSAGGSDEQFF
NA	TRBV27	NA	TRBJ1-5	TGTGCCAGCAGATTGTTCAGCACCGGCAGCAATCAGCCCCAGCATTTT	CASRLFSTGSNQPQHF
NA	TRBV12-3/TRBV12-4	NA	TRBJ1-2	TGTGCCAGCAGTCTGCAGATACTCGGGCATGGCTACACCTTC	CASSLQILGHGYTF
many	TRBV6-5	NA	TRBJ2-2	TGTGCCAGCAGTCCAAGGGGCGGGGAGCTGTTTTTT	CASSPRGGELFF
NA	TRBV7-8	NA	TRBJ1-3	TGTGCCAGCAGCTTATTACAAGTTATCTCTGGAAACACCATATATTTT	CASSLLQVISGNTIYF
NA	TRBV7-2	NA	TRBJ1-5	TGTGCCAGCAGCTTGACGGCTGTAGGGCCCCAGCATTTT	CASSLTAVGPQHF
NA	TRBV7-3	NA	TRBJ2-3	TGTGCCAGCAGCTCCCCGGTGGCAGATACGCAGTATTTT	CASSSPVADTQYF
NA	TRBV5-1	NA	TRBJ1-3	TGCGCCAGCAGTCATGACGGCGGCTCTGGAAACACCATATATTTT	CASSHDGGSGNTIYF
few	TRBV21-1	NA	TRBJ1-2	TGTGCCAGCAGGAAGGACAGGGAGTTAGGAGATGGCTACACCTTC	CASRKDRELGDGYTF
few	TRBV12-3/TRBV12-4	NA	TRBJ2-4	TGTGCCAGCAGTTTTAATTTGGGAGGGGGCATTCAGTACTTC	CASSFNLGGGIQYF
few	TRBV5-1	NA	TRBJ1-6	TGCGCCAGCAGGTGGTGGGATAATTCACCCCTCCACTTT	CASRWWDNSPLHF
few	TRBV4-2	NA	TRBJ1-2	TGTGCCAGCAGCCAAGGGACTCTCGGCTACACCTTC	CASSQGTLGYTF
few	TRBV3-1	NA	TRBJ1-2	TGTGCCAGCAGCCCCGCCGATGGGGGATCCACCTTC	CASSPADGGSTF
many	TRBV18	NA	TRBJ1-2	TGTGCCAGCTCCCCAAGGCCAGGGGATGGCTACACCTTC	CASSPRPGDGYTF
many	TRBV28	NA	TRBJ2-4	TGTGCCAGCAGTTTAAAATCAGGGATCGGCAAAAACATTCAGTACTTC	CASSLKSGIGKNIQYF
NA	TRBV6-5	NA	TRBJ2-4	TGTGCCAGCAGTTACTCTAGGACGGGCAAAAACATTCAGTACTTC	CASSYSRTGKNIQYF
few	TRBV11-2	TRBD1	TRBJ1-5	TGTGCCAGCAGCTTACTGACAGGGGTAAATCAGCCCCAGCATTTT	CASSLLTGVNQPQHF
few	TRBV7-2	TRBD2	TRBJ2-1	TGTGCCAGCAGCCACCGGGGCGGGGGAATGTACAATGAGCAGTTCTTC	CASSHRGGGMYNEQFF
NA	TRBV19	NA	TRBJ2-2	TGTGCCAGTAGTCCCAGGGTGAACACCGGGGAGCTGTTTTTT	CASSPRVNTGELFF
NA	TRBV12-3/TRBV12-4	NA	TRBJ1-6	TGTGCCAGCAGTTTAGGACAGGCCCCCTCGCCCCTCCACTTT	CASSLGQAPSPLHF
NA	TRBV12-3/TRBV12-4	TRBD2	TRBJ2-3	TGTGCCAGCACCTCGGGGAGCGGGGACACAGATACGCAGTATTTT	CASTSGSGDTDTQYF
few	TRBV11-2	TRBD2	TRBJ2-1	TGTGCCAGCAGTCACCAGCGGGGGGGGCAGTTCTTC	CASSHQRGGQFF
NA	TRBV11-2	NA	TRBJ2-1	TGTGCCAGCAGCTCCCGACTTAGCTCCTACAATGAGCAGTTCTTC	CASSSRLSSYNEQFF
NA	TRBV25-1	NA	TRBJ2-5	TGTGCCAGCAGTGAACTAGATGGCCAGTACTTC	CASSELDGQYF
few	TRBV20-1	NA	TRBJ2-3	TGCAGTGCTACCCGAGGGAGCACAGATACGCAGTATTTT	CSATRGSTDTQYF
NA	TRBV4-1	TRBD1	TRBJ1-5	TGCGCCAGCAGCCCTAGACAGGGCGAAATACGCAATCAGCCCCAGCATTTT	CASSPRQGEIRNQPQHF
NA	TRBV5-4	NA	TRBJ2-7	TGTGCCAGCAGCCTCTCCGGGGCGGCCCCCTACGAGCAGTACTTC	CASSLSGAAPYEQYF
NA	TRBV4-1	TRBD1	TRBJ2-7	TGCGCCAGCAGCCAAGAAGGGGCAGGGGGCTACGAGCAGTACTTC	CASSQEGAGGYEQYF
NA	TRBV4-3	NA	TRBJ1-2	TGCGCCAGCAGCCAAGATCCCGGCGGACTAGGGGGCTACACCTTC	CASSQDPGGLGGYTF
NA	TRBV7-7	TRBD1	TRBJ2-3	TGTGCCAGCAGCTTGACAGGGACCTCAGATACGCAGTATTTT	CASSLTGTSDTQYF
few	TRBV12-3/TRBV12-4	TRBD1	TRBJ2-1	TGTGCCAGCAGTCATGGACAGGGGTTGAATGAGCAGTTCTTC	CASSHGQGLNEQFF
few	TRBV7-2	TRBD2	TRBJ2-2	TGTGCCAGCAGCTTAGGTGTTCCTAGCGGGGGGCGCAACACCGGGGAGCTGTTTTTT	CASSLGVPSGGRNTGELFF